These 6 T cell receptor beta chains were sequenced from one sample in a study of T cell repertoires in cytomegalovirus infection (dated by TCRdb to 2018 to 2020). Antigens for these TCRs are unknown. The meaning of the sample's treatment or condition label: in vitro stimulation with specific CMV peptide epitopes to enrich CMV-specific T cells. Reads for this sample came from an Illumina HiSeq 1500. The public reads were reanalyzed by TCRdb: fastp trimming at Q25, MiXCR alignment, in-frame beta chains only. Identical CDR3 proteins give one entry, which carries the most common genes and DNA. The sample contains 90,000 to 120,000 distinct CDR3 sequences, under 55% of them found a single time. Jointly, the top ten make up approximately 69% of the sample. Source: CD8+ T cells from cultured PBMCs, taken from culture after CMV antigen stimulation. Source of these receptors: a human donor in good health (CMV status not recorded). Some clones in this sample may be carry-over from other donors' samples.

Only a few counts were recorded for this clonotype. The V call is TRBV4-1, the J call TRBJ2-1; 7 nucleotides line up with TRBD2. The CDR3 extends over 16 amino acids. V shed 3 bases, J shed 5 bases, and the junction held 10 bases outside the gene matches. Looked up from germline, CDR1 is MGHRA and CDR2 is YSYEKL. Here the CDR3 reads CASSQRGGGANNEQFF. In DNA, the CDR3 is TGCGCCAGCAGCCAGAGGGGCGGGGGAGCCAACAATGAGCAGTTCTTC.

Concerning this clonotype itself: Germline is not matched at one junction end, which may reflect a read error. The chain is built from TRBV6-8 and TRBJ2-1; D is undetermined. The CDR3 totals 13 residues. Germline V CDR1 and CDR2: MNHGY, SAAAGT. The CDR3 region is CASSYSIFNEQLF. The CDR3 coding sequence is TGTGCCAGCAGTTACTCGATTTTTAATGAGCAGTTGTTC.

This clonotype turned up a few times. The V gene is TRBV12-3 or TRBV12-4, the J gene TRBJ1-1, with D hard to call. Trimming took off 5 bases at V and 11 bases at J, with 12 bases between the two ends. This CDR3 contains 11 residues. The CDR3 is CASSPSVEAFF. The CDR3 bases are TGTGCCAGCAGTCCCAGCGTGGAGGCTTTCTTT.

This chain uses TRBV25-1 with TRBJ1-3; D not resolved. The V end was cut by 4 bases, the J end by 3 bases, with 1 base between. Germline lookup yields CDR1 MGHDK and CDR2 SYGVNS. The CDR3 length is 11 residues. DNA of the CDR3: TGTGCCAGCAGTGGTGGAAACACCATATATTTT. Translated, it gives CASSGGNTIYF.

This clonotype was counted a few times. The V and J genes are TRBV11-2 and TRBJ2-2; 8 nucleotides agree with TRBD2. The J segment lost 1 base and the V segment lost 4 bases, leaving 2 bases of the junction unmatched. This CDR3 has 15 residues. The germline gives CDR1 SGHAT, CDR2 FQNNGV. This CDR3 is CASSSGGGNTGELFF. CDR3 coding DNA: TGTGCCAGCAGCTCCGGGGGGGGGAACACCGGGGAGCTGTTTTTT.

V usage is TRBV5-1 and J usage is TRBJ1-2; no clear D gene. With 4 bases removed from V and 3 bases from J, the gap between germline ends came to 10 bases. This CDR3 has 13 amino acids. The germline gives CDR1 SGHRS, CDR2 YFSETQ. CDR3 sequence: CASSESRDYGYTF. The CDR3, as DNA: TGCGCCAGCAGCGAGAGCCGGGACTATGGCTACACCTTC.